The 2 T cell receptor beta chains in this list originate from one sample, sequenced in a study of blood T cell repertoires in COVID-19. Method: immunoSEQ multiplex PCR; TCRdb's copy keeps in-frame clones and lacks some. The table has fewer than 95,000 clones, about 87% seen once. The source material was peripheral blood. The source of these receptors is a man between 60 and 70 years old with acute or convalescent COVID-19.

This chain's CDR3 is CASSQETQPGRNSPLHF. The CDR3 DNA sequence: TGTGCCAGCAGCCAAGAAACCCAACCCGGGAGGAATTCACCCCTCCACTTT. V gene TRBV3-1 (or the pseudogene TRBV3-2) combines with J gene TRBJ1-6; no clear D gene. V was pared by 0 bases and J by 7 bases, with 16 bases between. The CDR3 sequence is 17 residues long. Germline V CDR1 and CDR2: LGHDT, YNNKEL (reference sequence).

The chain combines TRBV5-1 with TRBJ1-1; 10 bases are a match to TRBD1. Germline V CDR1 and CDR2: SGHRS, YFSETQ. CDR3 length: 15 residues. Trimming cost V 0 bases and J 6 bases; bases outside gene matches: 5. Written as DNA, the CDR3 is TGCGCCAGCAGCTTGGGGGACAGGGGCCCTCCTGAAGCTTTCTTT. Translation: CASSLGDRGPPEAFF.